This note documents a single TCR beta chain sequence. The source of the sample is a study of T-cell reconstitution after alpha-beta-depleted transplantation in children. Library preparation (for TCRbeta) was performed with unique molecular identifiers. TCRdb recomputed calls from the PCR reads with MiXCR, one row per CDR3 protein. The table records some 590,000 distinct CDR3 sequences, more than 9% of them present only once. The CDR3 contains 16 residues. V lost 5 bases and J lost 2; bases outside the gene matches: 12. Germline V CDR1 and CDR2: MDHEN, SYDVKM. V is TRBV28 and J is TRBJ2-7, with 7 bases lining up with TRBD2. The sequencing here drew on PBMCs from the stem cell graft donor, taken from the stem cell graft. This TCR was recovered from a human donor who donated a stem cell graft to a child with acute myeloid leukemia. DNA for the CDR3: TGTGCCAGCAGTAGATTCGGGCTAGCGGCTACCTACGAGCAGTACTTC. Translation gives CASSRFGLAATYEQYF.